This TCR beta chain was obtained from a study of cytomegalovirus exposure and HLA in healthy donors. Only in-frame clones appear in the TCRdb table, and some are missing; sequencing was by immunoSEQ multiplex PCR. The sample records about 64,000 clones, 85% to 95% being singletons. V lost 2 bases and J lost 0, with 11 bases in between. In germline, CDR1 is GTSNPN, CDR2 SVGIG (reference sequence). The CDR3 covers 14 residues. The rearrangement joins TRBV30 to TRBJ2-7, with D possibly TRBD1 on 6 matching bases. The sequencing input was PBMCs. This TCR derives from a young woman in good health and CMV-seropositive. CDR3: CAWSLTGISYEQYF. The CDR3 DNA is TGTGCCTGGAGTCTAACAGGGATCTCCTACGAGCAGTACTTC.